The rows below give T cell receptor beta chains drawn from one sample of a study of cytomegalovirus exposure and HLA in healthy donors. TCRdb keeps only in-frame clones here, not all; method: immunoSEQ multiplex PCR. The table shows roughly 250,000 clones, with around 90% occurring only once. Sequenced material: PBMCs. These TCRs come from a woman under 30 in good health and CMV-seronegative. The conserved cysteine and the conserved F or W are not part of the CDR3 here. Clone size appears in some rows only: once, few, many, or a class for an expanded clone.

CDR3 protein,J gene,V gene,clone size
ASSFGGQGGGYT,TRBJ1-2,TRBV28,-
ASSLYVAGTDTQY,TRBJ2-3,TRBV18,once
ASSQNLQGVAEAF,TRBJ1-1,TRBV4-3,-
ASSLRQGWEGYT,TRBJ1-2,TRBV27,-
ASSEDRGYNEQF,TRBJ2-1,TRBV25-1,-
ASTPAGNYGYT,TRBJ1-2,TRBV6-5,few
ASRQGSDQPQH,TRBJ1-5,TRBV19,-
ASSLGWGRYNEQF,TRBJ2-1,TRBV5-1,-
ASSATRTIYGYT,TRBJ1-2,TRBV2,few
ASSSGTGARQPQH,TRBJ1-5,TRBV5-8,-